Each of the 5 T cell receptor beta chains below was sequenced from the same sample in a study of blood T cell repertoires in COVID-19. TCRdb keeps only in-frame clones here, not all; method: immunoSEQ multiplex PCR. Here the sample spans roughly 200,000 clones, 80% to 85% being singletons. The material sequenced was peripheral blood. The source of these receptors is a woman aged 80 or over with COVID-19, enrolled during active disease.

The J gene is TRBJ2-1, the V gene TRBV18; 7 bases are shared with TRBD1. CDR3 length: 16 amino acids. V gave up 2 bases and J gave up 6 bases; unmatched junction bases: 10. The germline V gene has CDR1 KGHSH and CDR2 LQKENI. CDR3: CASSPTRGGRFNEQFF. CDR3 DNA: TGTGCCAGCTCACCAACGAGAGGGGGCCGCTTCAATGAGCAGTTCTTC. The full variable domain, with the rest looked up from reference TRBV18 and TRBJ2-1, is NAGVMQNPRHLVRRRGQEARLRCSPMKGHSHVYWYRQLPEEGLKFMVYLQKENIIDESGMPKERFSAEFPKEGPSILRIQQVVRGDSAAYFCASSPTRGGRFNEQFFGPGTRLTVL.

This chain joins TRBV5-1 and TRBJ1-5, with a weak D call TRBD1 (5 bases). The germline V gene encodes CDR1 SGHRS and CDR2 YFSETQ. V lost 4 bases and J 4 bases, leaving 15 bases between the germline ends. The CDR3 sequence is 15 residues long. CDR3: CASSPGKAGNQPQHF. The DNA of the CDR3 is TGCGCCAGCAGCCCAGGCAAGGCAGGGAATCAGCCCCAGCATTTT.

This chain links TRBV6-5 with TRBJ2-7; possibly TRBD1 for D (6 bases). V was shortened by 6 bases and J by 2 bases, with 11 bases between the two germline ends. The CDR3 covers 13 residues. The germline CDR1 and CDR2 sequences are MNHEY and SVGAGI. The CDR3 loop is CASRAGDPYEQYF. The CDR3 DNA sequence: TGTGCCAGCAGGGCAGGGGACCCCTACGAGCAGTACTTC.

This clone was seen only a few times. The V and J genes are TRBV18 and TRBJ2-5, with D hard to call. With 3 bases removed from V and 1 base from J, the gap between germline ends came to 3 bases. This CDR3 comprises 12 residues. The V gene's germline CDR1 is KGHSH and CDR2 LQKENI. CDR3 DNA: TGTGCCAGCTCACCCATCCAAGAGACCCAGTACTTC. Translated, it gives CASSPIQETQYF. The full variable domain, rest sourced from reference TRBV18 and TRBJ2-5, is NAGVMQNPRHLVRRRGQEARLRCSPMKGHSHVYWYRQLPEEGLKFMVYLQKENIIDESGMPKERFSAEFPKEGPSILRIQQVVRGDSAAYFCASSPIQETQYFGPGTRLLVL.

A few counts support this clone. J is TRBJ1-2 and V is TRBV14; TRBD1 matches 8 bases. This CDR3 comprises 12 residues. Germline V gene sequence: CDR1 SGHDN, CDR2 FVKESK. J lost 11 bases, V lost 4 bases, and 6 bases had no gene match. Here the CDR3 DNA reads TGTGCCAGCAGCCTCGCAGGGGGCAGGTACACCTTC. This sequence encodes CASSLAGGRYTF.